Listed here are 31 T cell receptor beta chains from one sample, sequenced in a study of blood T cell repertoires in COVID-19. Measured with immunoSEQ multiplex PCR; TCRdb has only the in-frame clones, and not every one. The table has some 37,000 clones, around 90% seen once. The sequenced sample was peripheral blood. These receptors came from a woman in her 70s with acute or convalescent COVID-19.

The chain couples TRBV11-2 to TRBJ2-3; D gene ambiguous. Looked up from germline, CDR1 is SGHAT and CDR2 is FQNNGV. This CDR3 contains 15 residues. V was trimmed by 5 bases and J by 0 bases, leaving 12 bases between them. Here the CDR3 DNA reads TGTGCCAGCAGCCCTTTTGGGCCAAGCACAGATACGCAGTATTTT. Residues: CASSPFGPSTDTQYF.

The rearrangement links TRBV18 to TRBJ2-7; D unclear. Deletions cut 3 bases from V and 3 bases from J, with 6 bases between. Germline CDR1 and CDR2: KGHSH and LQKENI. This CDR3 contains 12 residues. The CDR3 protein is CASSPVSYEQYV. The CDR3 DNA follows: TGTGCCAGCTCACCTGTCAGCTACGAGCAGTACGTC.

This clone has just one count. The chain has TRBV6-1 and TRBJ2-7; 7 bases agree with TRBD2. Trimming removed 2 bases from V and 5 bases from J; junction bases left unmatched: 12. The CDR3 is 16 amino acids. Germline CDR1 MNHNS, CDR2 SASEGT. In nucleotides, the CDR3 is TGTGCCAGCAGTGAAATGGGGGGGAGGGTGAGCAACGAGCAGTACGTC. It translates to CASSEMGGRVSNEQYV.

This rearrangement joins TRBV5-1 to TRBJ2-1; TRBD1 might be the D (5 bases). In germline, CDR1 is SGHRS, CDR2 YFSETQ. The CDR3 sequence is 15 residues long. V lost 0 bases and J 5 bases, leaving 12 bases between the germline ends. As DNA, the CDR3 is TGCGCCAGCAGCTTGGGTCCAGGGATCCACAATGAGCAGTTCTTC. This sequence encodes CASSLGPGIHNEQFF.

The rearrangement links TRBV7-8 to TRBJ1-6; D call uncertain. Germline V lookup: CDR1 SGHVS, CDR2 FQNEAQ. Trimming took off 5 bases at V and 11 bases at J, with 19 bases between the two ends. The CDR3 has 15 residues. The CDR3 loop reads CASSTLSDGITPLHF. DNA of the CDR3: TGTGCCAGCAGCACCCTCTCGGACGGGATAACACCCCTCCACTTT.

V usage is TRBV12-5 and J usage is TRBJ1-1; no clear D. Looked up from germline, CDR1 is LGHNT and CDR2 is FRNRAP. With 2 bases removed from V and 11 bases from J, the gap between germline ends came to 18 bases. CDR3 size: 14 residues. CDR3 amino acids: CASGLSREAFYAFF. The CDR3 nucleotides read TGTGCTAGTGGTTTGTCTCGGGAGGCTTTTTACGCTTTCTTT.

This chain uses TRBV5-5 with TRBJ2-7, with D possibly being TRBD2 (6 bases). V lost 0 bases to trimming and J lost 9 bases, with 16 bases between them. The CDR3 runs 14 residues. Germline V gives CDR1 SGHKS, CDR2 YYEKEE (reference sequence). CDR3 loop: CASSLDGLPLGQYV. The CDR3 bases are TGTGCCAGCAGCTTGGACGGACTACCGCTCGGGCAGTACGTC.

The V gene is TRBV24-1, the J gene TRBJ2-5, with D possibly TRBD2 on 6 matching bases. CDR1 and CDR2 (germline): KGHDR, SFDVKD. V lost 1 base and J 5 bases, leaving 13 bases between the germline ends. The length of the CDR3 is 15 residues. CDR3 protein: CATSDFRGSGETQYF. The CDR3 coding sequence is TGTGCCACCAGTGATTTTCGGGGGTCAGGGGAGACCCAGTACTTC.

The CDR3 sequence is CASSLRQGEFSGANVLTF. The CDR3 coding sequence is TGTGCCAGCAGCTTGAGACAGGGAGAATTCTCTGGGGCCAACGTCCTGACTTTC. The chain is built from TRBV13 and TRBJ2-6; 7 positions agree with TRBD1. There are 18 residues in the CDR3. V trimming: 3 bases; J trimming: 0 bases; junction bases outside the gene matches: 8. Germline CDR1 PRHDT, CDR2 FYEKMQ (reference sequence). Full variable domain (missing parts from reference TRBV13 and TRBJ2-6): AAGVIQSPRHLIKEKRETATLKCYPIPRHDTVYWYQQGPGQDPQFLISFYEKMQSDKGSIPDRFSAQQFSDYHSELNMSSLELGDSALYFCASSLRQGEFSGANVLTFGAGSRLTVL.

The V call is TRBV28, the J call TRBJ2-3; a weak D match, TRBD1 (6 bases). This CDR3 spans 17 amino acids. Germline assignment: CDR1 MDHEN and CDR2 SYDVKM. Trimming cost V 1 base and J 3 bases, with 17 bases left between them. CDR3 residues: CASSLLGGPTMTDTQYF. CDR3 sequence (DNA): TGTGCCAGCAGTTTATTAGGGGGACCGACCATGACAGATACGCAGTATTTT.

The chain has TRBV5-1 and TRBJ2-5; TRBD2 agrees at 8 bases. The CDR3 runs to 17 residues. The germline CDR1 and CDR2 sequences are SGHRS and YFSETQ. With V trimmed by 0 bases and J by 7 bases, 14 bases remained unmatched. CDR3 residues: CASSLVGDSGTLRTQYF. In DNA form, the CDR3 reads TGCGCCAGCAGCTTGGTTGGCGATAGCGGGACCCTCAGGACCCAGTACTTC. The full variable domain, with the rest looked up from reference TRBV5-1 and TRBJ2-5, is KAGVTQTPRYLIKTRGQQVTLSCSPISGHRSVSWYQQTPGQGLQFLFEYFSETQRNKGNFPGRFSGRQFSNSRSEMNVSTLELGDSALYLCASSLVGDSGTLRTQYFGPGTRLLVL.

The genes are TRBV7-9 and TRBJ2-3; D gene uncertain. The CDR3 runs to 16 residues. Trimming removed 2 bases at V and 5 bases at J, with 17 bases between. The germline CDR1 and CDR2 sequences are SEHNR and FQNEAQ (reference sequence). CDR3 coding DNA: TGTGCCAGCAGCTTATCGGGTCTGAGGCGGCGAGATACGCAGTATTTT. It translates to CASSLSGLRRRDTQYF.

The genes are TRBV7-9 and TRBJ2-7; a possible D gene is TRBD2 (6 bases). From germline, CDR1 is SEHNR and CDR2 FQNEAQ (reference sequence). CDR3 length: 15 amino acids. V gave up 3 bases and J gave up 6 bases, with 18 bases separating them. CDR3 sequence: CASSLEGLPTSEQYV. As DNA, the CDR3 is TGTGCCAGCAGCTTGGAGGGGCTTCCGACCTCCGAGCAGTACGTC.

J is TRBJ2-5 and V is TRBV29-1, with D maybe TRBD1 (5 bases). The CDR3 runs to 15 residues. Germline V lookup: CDR1 SQVTM, CDR2 ANQGSEA. V lost 6 bases and J lost 0, with 17 bases in between. The CDR3 region has the DNA TGCAGCGTCCTTGGGGCAGGGTGGTACCAAGAGACCCAGTACTTC. This translates into CSVLGAGWYQETQYF.

CDR3 sequence: CATSRDATVPPWTQYF. Here the CDR3 DNA reads TGTGCCACCAGCAGAGATGCTACGGTTCCTCCTTGGACCCAGTACTTC. The rearrangement links TRBV15 to TRBJ2-5, with D hard to call. The CDR3 contains 16 residues. Germline-derived CDR1 and CDR2 are LNHNV and YYDKDF (reference sequence). The V gene lost 0 bases and the J gene lost 7 bases, with 18 bases spanning the gap.

The V call is TRBV18, the J call TRBJ1-3, with a weak D call TRBD1 (5 bases). V lost 0 bases and J 2 bases, leaving 11 bases between the germline ends. The length of the CDR3 is 16 residues. Germline CDR1 and CDR2: KGHSH and LQKENI. The CDR3 reads CASSPPSRGTGNTIYF. The CDR3 nucleotides are TGTGCCAGCTCACCACCGTCTAGGGGAACTGGAAACACCATATATTTT.

CDR3 sequence (DNA): TGTGCCAGCACCTCGCGTCGAAACACCATATATTTT. Translating it yields CASTSRRNTIYF. This sequence joins TRBV3-1 (or the pseudogene TRBV3-2) and TRBJ1-3; D is undetermined. The V end lost 7 bases, the J end lost 5 bases, and 9 bases lay between the germline ends. Per germline, CDR1 LGHDT and CDR2 YNNKEL (reference sequence). This CDR3 is built from 12 residues.

The chain uses TRBV7-2 and TRBJ2-3; D might be TRBD2 (5 bases). The CDR3 consists of 15 residues. From germline, CDR1 is SGHTA and CDR2 FQGNSA. The V gene lost 3 bases and the J gene lost 4 bases, with 14 bases spanning the gap. The CDR3 spells CASSFIIGKADTQYF. The CDR3 DNA follows: TGTGCCAGCAGCTTCATAATCGGGAAGGCAGATACGCAGTATTTT.

V gene TRBV2 combines with J gene TRBJ1-4, with D possibly being TRBD1 (6 bases). Trimming left V 2 bases short and J 10 bases short, with 17 bases between. Germline CDR1 is SNHLY and CDR2 is FYNNEI. The CDR3 spans 15 residues. The CDR3 DNA reads TGTGCCAGCAGTGAATGGGGGCAGGAAAGAAGAAAACTGTTTTTT. Encoded protein: CASSEWGQERRKLFF.

V and J are TRBV6-5 and TRBJ1-4; the D gene is possibly TRBD1 (6 bases). V lost 6 bases and J lost 6, with 17 bases in between. This CDR3 is built from 15 residues. CDR1 is MNHEY and CDR2 is SVGAGI in the germline V gene. The CDR3 loop is CASRDTGKDDEKLFF. The DNA for the CDR3 is TGTGCCAGCAGAGATACAGGGAAGGATGATGAAAAACTGTTTTTT.

The count of this clone is one. The chain joins TRBV3-1 (or the pseudogene TRBV3-2) to TRBJ2-3; 8 positions agree with TRBD2. V was pared by 4 bases and J by 4 bases, with 4 bases of the junction left unmatched. The CDR3 covers 14 residues. CDR1 is LGHDT, CDR2 YNNKEL, per germline (reference sequence). Here the CDR3 reads CASSPGGGPDTQYF. In DNA form, the CDR3 reads TGTGCCAGCAGCCCGGGGGGGGGCCCAGATACGCAGTATTTT.

The chain joins TRBV5-1 to TRBJ2-1; D possibly corresponds to TRBD2 (6 bases). The V and J ends lost 0 bases and 10 bases respectively, with 14 bases between them. CDR3 length equals 14 residues. Germline values: CDR1 SGHRS, CDR2 YFSETQ. DNA for the CDR3: TGCGCCAGCAGCTTGGGACGGGAGCAAGGCGAGCAGTTCTTC. It codes for CASSLGREQGEQFF.

The chain couples TRBV19 to TRBJ1-5; 7 bases fit TRBD1. Losses at the gene ends were 10 bases for V and 6 bases for J; bases not matched to a gene: 6. This CDR3 contains 12 residues. Germline loops: CDR1 LNHDA, CDR2 SQIVND (reference sequence). The CDR3 region is CATKQGFQPQHF. CDR3 bases: TGTGCCACTAAACAGGGGTTTCAGCCCCAGCATTTT.

The rearrangement links TRBV20-1 to TRBJ1-2; D gene ambiguous. V lost 3 bases and J 0 bases, leaving 5 bases between the germline ends. The CDR3 sequence is 12 residues long. Germline-derived CDR1 and CDR2 are DFQATT and SNEGSKA (reference sequence). CDR3 region: CSASLPNYGYTF. The DNA of the CDR3 is TGCAGTGCTAGTCTTCCTAACTATGGCTACACCTTC.

The chain employs TRBV2 and TRBJ2-1; 8 bases line up with TRBD1. With 5 bases clipped from V and 5 bases from J, the junction kept 14 bases outside the gene matches. This CDR3 has 17 residues. CDR1 SNHLY and CDR2 FYNNEI come from the germline V gene. The CDR3 is CASSHTGGSPVDNEQFF. CDR3 bases: TGTGCCAGCAGTCACACAGGGGGTTCTCCCGTCGACAATGAGCAGTTCTTC. The variable domain in full, completed from reference TRBV2 and TRBJ2-1, reads EPEVTQTPSHQVTQMGQEVILRCVPISNHLYFYWYRQILGQKVEFLVSFYNNEISEKSEIFDDQFSVERPDGSNFTLKIRSTKLEDSAMYFCASSHTGGSPVDNEQFFGPGTRLTVL.

The chain has TRBV5-4 and TRBJ2-3; TRBD2 aligns across 13 bases. There are 16 residues in the CDR3. After removal of 4 bases from V and 2 bases from J, the junction contained 4 bases not matched to a gene. Germline-derived CDR1 and CDR2 are SGHNT and YYREEE (reference sequence). CDR3 sequence: CASSRGTSGATDTQYF. As DNA, the CDR3 is TGTGCCAGCAGCAGGGGGACTAGCGGGGCCACAGATACGCAGTATTTT.

This chain joins TRBV28 and TRBJ2-5; 13 bases fit TRBD2. J lost 2 bases, V lost 7 bases, and 7 bases had no gene match. There are 16 residues in the CDR3. The germline V gene encodes CDR1 MDHEN and CDR2 SYDVKM. Here the CDR3 DNA reads TGTGCCAGCAAAACCGGACTAGCGGGAGAACAAGAGACCCAGTACTTC. It translates to CASKTGLAGEQETQYF.

The chain combines TRBV29-1 with TRBJ1-1, with D hard to call. The ends were cut back, 3 bases at V and 4 bases at J, with 9 bases in the middle. This CDR3 contains 12 residues. CDR1 is SQVTM, CDR2 ANQGSEA, per germline. CDR3 DNA: TGCAGCGTTGAGACACTGAGCACTGAAGCTTTCTTT. Translating gives CSVETLSTEAFF.

The chain carries TRBV19 and TRBJ2-7, with 7 bases matching TRBD2. The CDR3 is made up of 13 amino acids. Germline CDR1 LNHDA, CDR2 SQIVND (reference sequence). J was trimmed by 0 bases and V by 4 bases; bases with no gene match: 0. The chain's CDR3 is CASSSGSSYEQYV. The CDR3 bases are TGTGCCAGTAGTAGCGGGAGCTCCTACGAGCAGTACGTC.

The V call is TRBV6-5, the J call TRBJ1-2; 8 bases map to TRBD1. V lost 2 bases, J lost 4 bases, and 6 bases stayed unmatched. Germline-derived CDR1 and CDR2 are MNHEY and SVGAGI. The CDR3 has 15 residues. In nucleotides, the CDR3 is TGTGCCAGCAGTTACACCGGGACAGGCGGCTATGGCTACACCTTC. The encoded protein is CASSYTGTGGYGYTF.

The chain has TRBV27 and TRBJ2-1, with TRBD2 as a possible D gene (5 bases). In germline, CDR1 is MNHEY, CDR2 SMNVEV (reference sequence). This CDR3 has 16 amino acids. V dropped 6 bases and J dropped 5 bases, with 20 bases sitting between them. The CDR3 protein is CASSLGPDWNHNEQFF. The DNA for the CDR3 is TGTGCCAGCAGCCTAGGGCCGGACTGGAACCACAATGAGCAGTTCTTC.